Sequencing of this T cell receptor beta chain was carried out in a study of shared clonotypes between healthy human individuals. Points from the study as a whole: Measured sharing among donors was expected to vary with sequencing depth. Naive subsets generally exceeded memory subsets in estimated richness. About 5% of naive CD4 clonotypes were common to a handful of donors.

Data came from immunoSEQ multiplex PCR; TCRdb stores just in-frame clones and leaves some out. This table has some 1.5 million clones, 98% appearing once. The V gene's germline CDR1 is LGHNA and CDR2 YSLEER. The CDR3 loop spans 17 amino acids. Trimming pared 0 bases from V and 7 bases from J, leaving 19 bases between. Notes on this clone: Its antigen is unidentified.

The origin of this receptor is a man aged 25-40 years in good health. The chain employs TRBV4-3 and TRBJ2-1; a weak D match, TRBD1 (5 bases). Sequenced input: naive CD4+ T cells sorted from blood. As for subset: CD45RA+ positively selected. The CDR3 nucleotides read TGCGCCAGCAGCCAAGATTATTTCCAGGGCTCCCCGAATGAGCAGTTCTTC. It encodes CASSQDYFQGSPNEQFF.